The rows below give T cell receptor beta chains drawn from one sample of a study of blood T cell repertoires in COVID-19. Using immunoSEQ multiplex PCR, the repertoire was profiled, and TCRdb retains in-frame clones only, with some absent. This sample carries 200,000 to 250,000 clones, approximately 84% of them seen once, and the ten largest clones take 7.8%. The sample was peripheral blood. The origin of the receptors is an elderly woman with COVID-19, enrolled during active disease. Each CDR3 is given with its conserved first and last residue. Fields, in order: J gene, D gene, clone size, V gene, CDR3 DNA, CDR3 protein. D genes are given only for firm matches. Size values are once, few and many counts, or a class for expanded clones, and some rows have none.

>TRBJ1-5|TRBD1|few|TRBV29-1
TGCAGCGTCCCCTCCGACAGGGGGCACGACCAGCCCCAGCATTTT
CSVPSDRGHDQPQHF
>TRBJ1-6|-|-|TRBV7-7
TGTGCTAGCAGCCGGGACTATAATTCACCCCTCCACTTT
CASSRDYNSPLHF
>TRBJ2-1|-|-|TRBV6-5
TGTGCCAGCATAAGGGGGTACAATGAGCAGTTCTTC
CASIRGYNEQFF
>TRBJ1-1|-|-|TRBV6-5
TGTGCCAGCAGTTACTCCGGGAGAGGTGAAGCTTTCTTT
CASSYSGRGEAFF
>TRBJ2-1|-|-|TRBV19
TGTGCCAGTACCCCGACTAAAGAAGAGTTCTTC
CASTPTKEEFF
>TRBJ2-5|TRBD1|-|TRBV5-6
TGTGCCAGCAGCGTCCGAGGGGGCACCGGGGAGACCCAGTACTTC
CASSVRGGTGETQYF
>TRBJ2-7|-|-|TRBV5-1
TGCGCCAGCAGCTTATACCGGGACTCCCGATTCGAGCAGTACTTC
CASSLYRDSRFEQYF
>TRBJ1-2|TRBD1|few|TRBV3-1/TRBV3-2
TGTGCCAGCAGCCCTCGACAGGGAAGCTATGGCTACACCTTC
CASSPRQGSYGYTF
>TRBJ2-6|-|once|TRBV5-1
TGCGCCAGCAGCCCCGCGAGCTCTGGGGCCAACGTCCTGACTTTC
CASSPASSGANVLTF
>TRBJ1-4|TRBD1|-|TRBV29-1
TGCAGCGTAGCTTACAGGGGTCCTCGGGAAAAACTGTTTTTT
CSVAYRGPREKLFF
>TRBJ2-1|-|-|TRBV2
TGTGCCAGCCACATGTTAAGGAACCGGGGCAATGAGCAGTTCTTC
CASHMLRNRGNEQFF
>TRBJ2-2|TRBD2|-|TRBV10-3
TGTGCCATCGGGACTAGCGGGGGGGAGAACACCGGGGAGCTGTTTTTT
CAIGTSGGENTGELFF
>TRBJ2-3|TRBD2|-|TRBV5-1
TGCGCCAGCAAAGCGGGAGTTTCAGATACGCAGTATTTT
CASKAGVSDTQYF
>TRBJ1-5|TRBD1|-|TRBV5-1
TGCGCCAGCAGCTTGGGCGGACAGGGGGATCAGCCCCAGCATTTT
CASSLGGQGDQPQHF
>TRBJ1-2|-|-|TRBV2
TGTGCCAGTTCACAGAGTCTCTATGGCTACACCTTC
CASSQSLYGYTF
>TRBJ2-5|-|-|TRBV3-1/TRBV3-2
TGTGCCAGCAGCCAGCGGGATCCGGCGGCCCAGTACTTC
CASSQRDPAAQYF
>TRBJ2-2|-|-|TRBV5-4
TGTGCCAGCACCGGGGGGCGGGACACCGGGGAGCTGTTTTTT
CASTGGRDTGELFF
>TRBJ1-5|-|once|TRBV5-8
TGTGCCAGCAGCCCTACGGTCCATAATCAGCCCCAGCATTTT
CASSPTVHNQPQHF
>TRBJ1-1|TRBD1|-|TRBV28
TGTGCCAGCAGTTTATACCCGGGGCCGACAGGGGCGAAAACTGAAGCTTTCTTT
CASSLYPGPTGAKTEAFF
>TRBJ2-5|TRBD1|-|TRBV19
TGTGCCAGTAGTATCTGGGGACAGGCCGTTAGTAAAGAGACCCAGTACTTC
CASSIWGQAVSKETQYF
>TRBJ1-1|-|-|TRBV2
TGTGCCAGCAGTGAAGAAGGGGCAGTCAAACACACTGAAGCTTTCTTT
CASSEEGAVKHTEAFF
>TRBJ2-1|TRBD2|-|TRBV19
TGTGCCAGTAGTTCCCAGCGGGGGGGCTCCTACAATGAGCAGTTCTTC
CASSSQRGGSYNEQFF
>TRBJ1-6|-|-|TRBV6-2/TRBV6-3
TGTGCCAGCAGCCCTAGCAGACAGGCCCTAGGGGCTTCACCCCTCCACTTT
CASSPSRQALGASPLHF
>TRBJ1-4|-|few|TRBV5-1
TGCGCCAGCAGTCCACAGGCTCGGGTGGATGAAAAACTGTTTTTT
CASSPQARVDEKLFF
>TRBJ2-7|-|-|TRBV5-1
TGCGCCAGCAGCTTGCCGGGGGACGAGCAGTACTTC
CASSLPGDEQYF
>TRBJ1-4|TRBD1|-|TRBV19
TGTGCCAGTAGTGCGTCCGGGGCAGGGGGTGAAAAACTGTTTTTT
CASSASGAGGEKLFF
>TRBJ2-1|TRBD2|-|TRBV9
TGTGCCAGCAGCGTAGGAGGGCTAGCGGGGGCGACTGAGCAGTTCTTC
CASSVGGLAGATEQFF
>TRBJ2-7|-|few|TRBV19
TGTGCCAGTAGTATAAGCAGGGCGGCGTACGAGCAGTACTTC
CASSISRAAYEQYF
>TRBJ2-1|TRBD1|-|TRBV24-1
TGTGCCACCAGTGTATCAGGACAGGGGGCCGGTGAGCAGTTCTTC
CATSVSGQGAGEQFF
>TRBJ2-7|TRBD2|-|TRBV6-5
TGTGCCAGCAGTTCGACTAGCGGGGGGGCCTACGAGCAGTACTTC
CASSSTSGGAYEQYF
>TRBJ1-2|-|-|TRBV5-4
TGTGCCAGCAGCTTGGTATCCGGGGTTCGTGGCTACACCTTC
CASSLVSGVRGYTF
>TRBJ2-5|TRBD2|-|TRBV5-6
TGTGCCAGCAGCCTACTAGCGGGAGTGGGGGAGACCCAGTACTTC
CASSLLAGVGETQYF
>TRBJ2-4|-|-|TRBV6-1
TGTGCCAGCAGTGAAATGGTGAGGGCCAAAAACATTCAGTACTTC
CASSEMVRAKNIQYF
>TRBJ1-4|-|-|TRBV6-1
TGTGCCAGCAGTGAACGAGAACCAACTAATGAAAAACTGTTTTTT
CASSEREPTNEKLFF
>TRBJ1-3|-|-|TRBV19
TGTGCCAGTGGACCCGGGACATTCGGAAACACCATATATTTT
CASGPGTFGNTIYF
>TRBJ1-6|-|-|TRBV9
TGTGCCAGCAGCTCTCGGACAGCGAGAAATAATTCACCCCTCCACTTT
CASSSRTARNNSPLHF
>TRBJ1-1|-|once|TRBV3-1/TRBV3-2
TGTGCCAGCAGCCAAGAAGGGGCAGGCGCCTCGGCTTTCTTT
CASSQEGAGASAFF
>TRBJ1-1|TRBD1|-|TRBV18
TGTGCCAGCTCACCTCGGACAGGGCAGAACACTGAAGCTTTCTTT
CASSPRTGQNTEAFF
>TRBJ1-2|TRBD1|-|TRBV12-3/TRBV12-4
TGTGCCAGCAGTCCAGGGGGCAATGGCTACACCTTC
CASSPGGNGYTF
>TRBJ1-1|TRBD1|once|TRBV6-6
TGTGCCAGCAGGCGACAGGGGGACACTGAAGCTTTCTTT
CASRRQGDTEAFF
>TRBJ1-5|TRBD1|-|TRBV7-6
TGTGCCAGCAGCTTAGGTCCGGGACAGGGCGCTATGGCCCAGCATTTT
CASSLGPGQGAMAQHF
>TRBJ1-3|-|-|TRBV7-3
TGTGCCAGCAGCTCTGGCAGGGTGGCTGGAAACACCATATATTTT
CASSSGRVAGNTIYF